This T cell receptor (beta chain) was identified in a study of blood T cells in healthy people across ages. CDR3 length equals 16 residues. The germline V gene has CDR1 SGHTA and CDR2 FQGNSA. The junction had 9 bases not matched to a gene; V was cut back by 5 bases and J by 0 bases. A second roughly 6 to 11 cycle PCR used barcoded and J-beta primers. TCRdb re-analysed the 5' RACE reads in MiXCR, keeping a single row per CDR3 protein. Of hundreds of thousands of distinct CDR3 sequences detected, 58% appear once; the ten largest clones hold approximately 23%. The sample holds a few counts of this clonotype.

Material: blood. The receptor comes from a man between 25 and 39 years old in good health. The chain combines TRBV7-2 with TRBJ2-7, with 8 bases lining up with TRBD2. The CDR3 nucleotides read TGTGCCAGCAGCCCTCAAGCGGGAGCGATCTCCTACGAGCAGTACTTC. It yields the protein CASSPQAGAISYEQYF. Based on the CDR3 plus reference TRBV7-2 and TRBJ2-7, the full variable domain is GAGVSQSPSNKVTEKGKDVELRCDPISGHTALYWYRQSLGQGLEFLIYFQGNSAPDKSGLPSDRFSAERTGGSVSTLTIQRTQQEDSAVYLCASSPQAGAISYEQYFGPGTRLTVT.